The T cell receptor beta chain described here comes from a study of vaccination and CD4 T cells after COVID-19. Background on the study: Stimuli were overlapping spike peptide pools of SARS-CoV-2 and three common cold coronaviruses (HCoV-NL63, HCoV-OC43, HCoV-229E). Study-level points and caveats: Convalescent patients' vaccine-specific clones were spike mono-reactive in 304 of 307 cases.

About this clonotype itself: The antigen is undetermined.

An Oncomine TCR Beta short-read assay was used to sequence the DNA from cultured CD4+ T cells. MiXCR, applied by TCRdb to the PCR reads, yields one record per CDR3 protein. The sample lists over 15,000 distinct CDR3 sequences, about three fifths seen once, with roughly 9.6% in the top ten. This sample's treatment: approximately 9-day PBMC culture with coronavirus spike peptide pools or control peptides (ViraFEST assay). The medium had half its volume replaced with fresh IL-2 medium on days 3 and 7. Upon completion of 9 to 10 days of culture, CD4+ T cells were isolated via negative selection. Trimming removed 5 bases from V and 3 bases from J, with 5 bases in between. In germline, CDR1 is MGHDK, CDR2 SYGVNS. The CDR3 extends over 11 amino acids.

Sequencing used CD4+ T cells from blood, cultured in vitro. This chain uses TRBV25-1 with TRBJ2-7; no reliable D call. This clonotype was sampled from a human donor who had recovered from COVID-19. In DNA form, the CDR3 reads TGTGCCAGCAGTAAAAACTACGAGCAGTACTTC. Translating it yields CASSKNYEQYF.